Listed here is a single T cell receptor beta chain. The antigen remains unidentified. The record originates from a study of cytomegalovirus exposure and HLA in healthy donors. The study, taken as a whole, reports: Likely technical artifact: a cluster of highly shared sequence variants. Per a prior analysis, the majority of TCR beta V segments were productive roughly 90% or roughly 30% of the time. With further analysis later on, most CMV-associated TCR beta chains appeared HLA-restricted.

Trimming removed 6 bases at V and 10 bases at J, with 18 bases between. CDR3 length: 13 residues. Germline V gene data show CDR1 as SGHTA and CDR2 as FQGNSA. PCR was performed using 60 Vbeta and 13 Jbeta primers. The data were produced by immunoSEQ multiplex PCR, yet TCRdb's version contains in-frame clones alone and is incomplete. The sample carries fewer than 200,000 clones, around 69% recorded once. The chain is built from TRBV7-2 and TRBJ1-1; D possibly corresponds to TRBD1 (6 bases). The sequencing input was PBMCs. The receptor was derived from a man between 60 and 75 years old in good health and CMV-seronegative. The CDR3 DNA sequence: TGTGCCAGCAGTCCCACAGGGACCCGACGAGCTTTCTTT. This sequence encodes CASSPTGTRRAFF.